This TCR beta chain was recorded in a study of blood T cell repertoires in COVID-19. The CDR3 contains 17 residues. Per germline, CDR1 MNHNS and CDR2 SASEGT. The V gene lost 2 bases and the J gene lost 4 bases, with 17 bases spanning the gap. Assay used: immunoSEQ multiplex PCR; TCRdb lists only in-frame clones, some missing. Here the sample spans roughly 110,000 clones, over 70% being singletons. The TCR was taken from a woman aged 70-85 years with acute or convalescent COVID-19. V is TRBV6-1 and J is TRBJ1-4; D remains ambiguous. The specimen was peripheral blood. The CDR3: CASSESLGYGDNEKLFF. For the CDR3, the DNA is TGTGCCAGCAGTGAAAGCCTAGGTTACGGGGATAATGAAAAACTGTTTTTT.